These T cell receptor beta chains were read from a single sample in a study of read filtering for tumor transcriptome and immune sequencing. A single record per CDR3 protein comes from TCRdb applying MiXCR to the reads. This sample has about 35,000 distinct CDR3 sequences, with roughly 13% found just once. Sequenced material: a population of CD138-negative cells sorted from bone marrow. The receptors originated from a donor over 35 with multiple myeloma. Both conserved end residues are part of each CDR3. D genes are given only for firm matches. Where a row states a size, it is once, few, many or the class of an expanded clone; other rows omit it.

J gene: TRBJ2-7; clone size: many; D gene: .; V gene: TRBV18; CDR3 DNA: TGTGCCAGCTCACCCGCAGGGGGGCTGTCCTACGAGCAGTACTTC; CDR3 protein: CASSPAGGLSYEQYF
J gene: TRBJ1-3; clone size: many; D gene: .; V gene: TRBV7-9; CDR3 DNA: TGTGCCAGCAGAGCAGGGTCTGGAAACACCATATATTTT; CDR3 protein: CASRAGSGNTIYF
J gene: TRBJ1-5; clone size: few; D gene: .; V gene: TRBV5-6; CDR3 DNA: TGTGCCAGCAGCCCCGGGCTAGGCGGAAATCAGCCCCAGCATTTT; CDR3 protein: CASSPGLGGNQPQHF
J gene: TRBJ1-4; clone size: many; D gene: .; V gene: TRBV9; CDR3 DNA: TGTGCCAGCAGCGTAGACGGGGGCGATGAAAAACTGTTTTTT; CDR3 protein: CASSVDGGDEKLFF
J gene: TRBJ2-7; clone size: many; D gene: TRBD1; V gene: TRBV7-9; CDR3 DNA: TGTGCCAGCAGCGCCGGACAGGGGACCTACGAGCAGTACTTC; CDR3 protein: CASSAGQGTYEQYF
J gene: TRBJ1-5; clone size: many; D gene: .; V gene: TRBV9; CDR3 DNA: TGTGCCAGCAGCCCGGGGGGGGGGAGATATAGCAATCAGCCCCAGCATTTT; CDR3 protein: CASSPGGGRYSNQPQHF
J gene: TRBJ1-1; clone size: many; D gene: .; V gene: TRBV5-1; CDR3 DNA: TGCGCCAGCAGCCCTAGCGGACCGGCGAACACTGAAGCTTTCTTT; CDR3 protein: CASSPSGPANTEAFF
J gene: TRBJ2-7; clone size: many; D gene: .; V gene: TRBV4-2; CDR3 DNA: TGTGCCAGCAGCCAAGGAGACAGCGTCAATTACGAGCAGTACTTC; CDR3 protein: CASSQGDSVNYEQYF
J gene: TRBJ2-1; clone size: many; D gene: TRBD1; V gene: TRBV29-1; CDR3 DNA: TGCAGCGTCATCTCCGGGACAGGGGTCGTAAATGAGCAGTTCTTC; CDR3 protein: CSVISGTGVVNEQFF
J gene: TRBJ2-1; clone size: few; D gene: TRBD1; V gene: TRBV28; CDR3 DNA: TGTGCCAGCAGTCCAATACAGGGGGCGACCACCTACAATGAGCAGTTCTTC; CDR3 protein: CASSPIQGATTYNEQFF
J gene: TRBJ1-1; clone size: many; D gene: .; V gene: TRBV28; CDR3 DNA: TGTGCCAGCACCGAGGGGCGTGGCGGAGCTTTCTTT; CDR3 protein: CASTEGRGGAFF
J gene: TRBJ1-2; clone size: many; D gene: TRBD1; V gene: TRBV28; CDR3 DNA: TGTGCCAGCATCAGGGGGGACCTTAAAATATCAGGCTACACCTTC; CDR3 protein: CASIRGDLKISGYTF
J gene: TRBJ2-5; clone size: .; D gene: TRBD2; V gene: TRBV11-2; CDR3 DNA: TGTGCCAGCAGCTTAGGGTCTAGCGGAAGGGCGGGGGAGACCCAGTACTTC; CDR3 protein: CASSLGSSGRAGETQYF
J gene: TRBJ2-5; clone size: .; D gene: TRBD2; V gene: TRBV24-1; CDR3 DNA: TGTGCCACCAGTGATTTCCGGACTAGGGAGACCCAGTACTTC; CDR3 protein: CATSDFRTRETQYF
J gene: TRBJ2-3; clone size: many; D gene: TRBD2; V gene: TRBV4-2; CDR3 DNA: TGCGCCAGCAGCCAAGAAGGGACTAGCGGGCTTAGCACAGATACGCAGTATTTT; CDR3 protein: CASSQEGTSGLSTDTQYF
J gene: TRBJ2-5; clone size: many; D gene: TRBD1; V gene: TRBV11-2; CDR3 DNA: TGTGCCAGCAGCTTTCGGGACAGGGTGTACGAGACCCAGTACTTC; CDR3 protein: CASSFRDRVYETQYF